One sample yielded the 30 T cell receptor beta chains listed below, sequenced in a study of shared clonotypes between healthy human individuals. Here immunoSEQ multiplex PCR was the method, and the copy in TCRdb shows in-frame clones only, minus some. This sample yields approximately 470,000 clones, of which over 70% are seen a single time; about 12% belongs to the top ten. The sequencing sample was made of PBMCs. These receptors originate from a woman aged 40-49 years in good health. Some clones in this sample may be carry-over from other donors' samples.

V and J are TRBV4-3 and TRBJ2-1, with no clear D. V lost 0 bases and J lost 2, with 14 bases in between. The length of the CDR3 is 17 residues. Germline lookup yields CDR1 LGHNA and CDR2 YSLEER. The CDR3 sequence is CASSQEPVEPTYNEQFF. The CDR3 DNA sequence: TGCGCCAGCAGCCAAGAGCCGGTAGAACCAACCTACAATGAGCAGTTCTTC.

The chain joins TRBV27 to TRBJ2-3, with D hard to call. Germline V CDR1 and CDR2: MNHEY, SMNVEV (reference sequence). The CDR3 length is 15 residues. The V end lost 3 bases, the J end lost 2 bases, and 12 bases lay between the germline ends. This CDR3 reads CASSFVWWDTDTQYF. The CDR3 bases are TGTGCCAGCAGTTTCGTTTGGTGGGACACAGATACGCAGTATTTT.

Details on this clone: Only one base separates this from a far larger clonotype, so it likely reflects a read error. The same CDR3 arises from other DNA sequences in this sample as well. This CDR3 reads CAWSGGLGDQPQHF. CDR3 coding DNA: TGTGCCTGGAGTGGTGGTTTAGGGGATCAGCCCCAGCATTTT. The rearrangement joins TRBV30 to TRBJ1-5, with a possible D match to TRBD1 (5 bases). CDR1 is GTSNPN and CDR2 is SVGIG in the germline V gene (reference sequence). This CDR3 contains 14 residues. Trimming took off 1 base at V and 5 bases at J, with 12 bases between the two ends.

In this sample, this clone turned up many times. At the DNA level, this CDR3 is encoded by other sequences in the same sample as well. The rearrangement uses TRBV7-3 and TRBJ2-5; perhaps TRBD1 as D (6 bases). CDR1 is SGHTA and CDR2 is FQGTGA in the germline V gene. This CDR3 region has 13 residues. Trimming took 5 bases from V and 5 from J, leaving 12 bases between them. The CDR3 DNA is TGTGCCAGCAGCCCTACTAGGGGGGAGACCCAGTACTTC. Translated: CASSPTRGETQYF.

The chain carries TRBV7-9 and TRBJ2-1; 12 bases are shared with TRBD2. CDR1 is SEHNR, CDR2 FQNEAQ, per germline (reference sequence). Trimming took 5 bases from V and 10 from J; bases not matched to a gene: 12. The CDR3 totals 16 residues. CDR3 sequence reads: CASSRTLAGGPGEQFF. CDR3 nucleotide sequence: TGTGCCAGCAGCCGAACTCTAGCGGGAGGGCCTGGAGAGCAGTTCTTC.

About this clone: A far larger clone is one base from this, pointing to a likely read error. This CDR3 is also generated by other DNA sequences in the sample. V usage is TRBV7-6 and J usage is TRBJ2-3; TRBD2 matches 9 bases. Germline loops: CDR1 SGHVS, CDR2 FNYEAQ. This CDR3 is built from 17 residues. CDR3 nucleotide sequence: TGTGCCAGTAGCTTAGCGGGGGCAGGCTCTAGCACAGATACGCAGTATTTT. Residues: CASSLAGAGSSTDTQYF.

This clone was seen a few times. The chain carries TRBV28 and TRBJ2-7, with TRBD1 as a possible D gene (5 bases). The length of the CDR3 is 15 residues. The germline V gene encodes CDR1 MDHEN and CDR2 SYDVKM. The germline V and J ends were trimmed by 5 bases and 5 bases, with 19 bases remaining between them. This CDR3 is CASSPPGIRIDEQYF. Here the CDR3 DNA reads TGTGCCAGCAGTCCACCAGGGATTCGGATCGACGAGCAGTACTTC.

With regard to this clone: A far larger clone is only one base removed, so a read error is likely. V is TRBV29-1 and J is TRBJ1-2; D may be TRBD1 (5 bases). The CDR3 is 11 residues long. Germline lookup yields CDR1 SQVTM and CDR2 ANQGSEA. Between the trimmed V and J ends, which lost 5 bases and 8 bases, there was a span of 12 bases. CDR3 DNA sequence: TGCAGCGTTCCAGCATGGGGCGGCTACACCTTC. Translation gives CSVPAWGGYTF.

As for this clone: This is likely an artifact of a read error, given a far larger clone one base away. This chain connects TRBV21-1 to TRBJ1-5; the table calls TRBD1, which could not be checked here. TRBV21-1 is a documented pseudogene. CDR3 length: 15 residues. CDR3 bases: TGTGCCAGAAGCAAAGAACAGGGATGGAGGCAGCCCCAGCATTTT. Amino acid sequence: CARSKEQGWRQPQHF.

In its sample, this clone was seen once. The rearrangement uses TRBV7-9 and TRBJ2-7; D possibly corresponds to TRBD2 (6 bases). The germline V and J ends were trimmed by 0 bases and 1 base, with 22 bases remaining between them. The CDR3 has 19 amino acids. From germline, CDR1 is SEHNR and CDR2 FQNEAQ (reference sequence). The CDR3 nucleotides read TGTGCCAGCAGCTTAGCTGTGAGAACATGGGGACTGGGGTCCTACGAGCAGTACTTC. It codes for CASSLAVRTWGLGSYEQYF.

A remark on this clone: Given a far larger clone just one base away, this is likely a sequencing read error. Other DNA sequences within the sample encode an identical CDR3. This sequence joins TRBV25-1 and TRBJ1-4, with D maybe TRBD1 (6 bases). This CDR3 comprises 15 residues. V lost 0 bases and J 8 bases, leaving 13 bases between the germline ends. The germline CDR1 and CDR2 sequences are MGHDK and SYGVNS. For the CDR3, the DNA is TGTGCCAGCAGTGAATATGGGGGCTTTCGGGAAAAACTGTTTTTT. It is translated as CASSEYGGFREKLFF.

The CDR3 DNA sequence: TGTGCCAGCACCTTTCGGATCGTTGGAGGCAATCAGCCCCAGCATTTT. This translates into CASTFRIVGGNQPQHF. The chain recombines TRBV2 with TRBJ1-5; unclear D gene. Looked up from germline, CDR1 is SNHLY and CDR2 is FYNNEI. Trimming pared 7 bases from V and 2 bases from J, leaving 18 bases between. This CDR3 is 16 amino acids long.

With respect to this clone: This probably arose from a read error, given a far larger clone one base away. The DNA of the CDR3 is TGCAGCGTCTGGACAGGGGTGGTCAATGAGCAGTTCTTC. Its protein is CSVWTGVVNEQFF. V is TRBV29-1 and J is TRBJ2-1; 9 bases match TRBD1. The CDR3 is 13 residues long. The V segment lost 6 bases and the J segment 6 bases; nucleotides outside the gene matches: 6. CDR1 and CDR2 from the germline V gene are SQVTM and ANQGSEA.

The chain carries TRBV29-1 and TRBJ2-1; 10 bases map to TRBD2. This CDR3 is built from 15 residues. The V gene's germline CDR1 is SQVTM and CDR2 ANQGSEA. J was trimmed by 6 bases and V by 6 bases; bases with no gene match: 11. CDR3 sequence: CSVPWGASGSNEQFF. The DNA of the CDR3 is TGCAGCGTCCCCTGGGGGGCTAGCGGGAGCAATGAGCAGTTCTTC.

This clone was seen repeatedly, ten times or more. The chain joins TRBV7-9 to TRBJ2-5, with unresolved D. The DNA end is more similar to TRBJ2-7, so the J call may be wrong. The CDR3 consists of 15 residues. Germline V gene sequence: CDR1 SEHNR, CDR2 FQNEAQ (reference sequence). The CDR3 loop reads CASSPPFRFGYEQYF. The CDR3 DNA sequence: TGTGCCAGCAGCCCGCCCTTCAGGTTCGGCTACGAGCAGTACTTC.

J is TRBJ1-2 and V is TRBV5-1; weak D call: TRBD1 (5 bases). Germline V lookup: CDR1 SGHRS, CDR2 YFSETQ. V was trimmed by 0 bases and J by 8 bases, leaving 14 bases between them. This CDR3 has 14 amino acids. The CDR3 sequence: CASSLGQGRGGYTF. The CDR3 coding sequence is TGCGCCAGCAGCTTGGGCCAGGGAAGAGGCGGCTACACCTTC.

J is TRBJ2-1 and V is TRBV5-1; D gene ambiguous. V dropped 4 bases and J dropped 5 bases, with 10 bases sitting between them. Germline V gene data show CDR1 as SGHRS and CDR2 as YFSETQ. The CDR3 extends over 13 amino acids. The CDR3 sequence is CASSTDRNNEQFF. CDR3 coding DNA: TGCGCCAGCAGCACGGACCGAAACAATGAGCAGTTCTTC.

The rearrangement links TRBV5-1 to TRBJ2-2; a weak D match, TRBD1 (8 bases). The germline gives CDR1 SGHRS, CDR2 YFSETQ. This CDR3 contains 17 residues. The V gene lost 3 bases and the J gene lost 4 bases, with 19 bases spanning the gap. Here the CDR3 reads CASSWGPTGEGTGELFF. For the CDR3, the DNA is TGCGCCAGCAGCTGGGGGCCGACAGGGGAGGGCACCGGGGAGCTGTTTTTT.

Concerning this clone itself: Since a far larger clone is one base different, this is likely a read error. The genes are TRBV4-1 and TRBJ2-7; 11 bases are shared with TRBD2. This CDR3 has 15 residues. J was trimmed by 12 bases and V by 4 bases; bases with no gene match: 14. Germline CDR1 reads MGHRA; CDR2 reads YSYEKL. CDR3 nucleotides: TGCGCCAGCAGCCCGGGTCACACTAGCGGGAGCCAACCGTACTTC. Its translation is CASSPGHTSGSQPYF.

This chain links TRBV9 with TRBJ2-4; TRBD2 might be the D (6 bases). This CDR3 has 14 amino acids. Germline V gene lookup returns CDR1 SGDLS and CDR2 YYNGEE. The germline V and J ends were trimmed by 0 bases and 7 bases, with 11 bases remaining between them. The CDR3 reads CASSVAEGRNIQYF. The CDR3 nucleotides read TGTGCCAGCAGCGTAGCGGAGGGAAGGAACATTCAGTACTTC.

The chain recombines TRBV10-3 with TRBJ1-2, with 7 bases lining up with TRBD1. Germline CDR1 reads ENHRY; CDR2 reads SYGVKD. The CDR3 loop spans 15 amino acids. V lost 3 bases to trimming and J lost 6 bases; unmatched junction nucleotides: 10. The DNA for the CDR3 is TGTGCCATCAGTGATAGTGACAGGGAGACGCATGGCTACACCTTC. It is translated as CAISDSDRETHGYTF.

Here the CDR3 DNA reads TGTGCCAGCAGCTTAAGGACCAAGGGGCGCACTGAAGCTTTCTTT. This sequence encodes CASSLRTKGRTEAFF. This sequence joins TRBV13 and TRBJ1-1; possible D gene TRBD1, 5 bases. Germline lookup yields CDR1 PRHDT and CDR2 FYEKMQ (reference sequence). Between the trimmed V and J ends, which lost 2 bases and 4 bases, there was a span of 14 bases. This CDR3 is built from 15 residues.

The V call is TRBV7-3, the J call TRBJ2-1; D possibly corresponds to TRBD2 (6 bases). CDR1 and CDR2 from the germline V gene are SGHTA and FQGTGA. The V end was cut by 0 bases, the J end by 1 base, with 7 bases between. This CDR3 comprises 15 residues. This chain's CDR3 is CASSLTGGSYNEQFF. CDR3 in DNA: TGTGCCAGCAGCTTAACTGGGGGGTCCTACAATGAGCAGTTCTTC.

The CDR3 loop reads CASRTANYGYTF. The CDR3 DNA is TGTGCCAGCCGGACAGCTAACTATGGCTACACCTTC. The V and J genes are TRBV6-6 and TRBJ1-2, with a weak D call TRBD1 (6 bases). The CDR3 covers 12 residues. V was pared by 8 bases and J by 0 bases, with 7 bases between. Germline V lookup: CDR1 MNHNY, CDR2 SVGAGI (reference sequence).

As regards this clone: This probably arose from a read error, given a far larger clone one base away. The chain is built from TRBV4-1 and TRBJ2-3; D unclear. The CDR3 has 16 amino acids. Germline lookup yields CDR1 MGHRA and CDR2 YSYEKL. CDR3: CSSSQLSLPGTDTQYF. CDR3 sequence (DNA): TGCTCCAGCAGCCAACTTTCCCTACCCGGCACAGATACGCAGTATTTT.

V and J are TRBV10-3 and TRBJ2-2; tentatively, D is TRBD2 (6 bases). V dropped 7 bases and J dropped 2 bases, with 14 bases sitting between them. CDR1 ENHRY and CDR2 SYGVKD come from the germline V gene. The CDR3 consists of 15 residues. CDR3 amino acids: CAIKGVAGNTGELFF. The CDR3 region has the DNA TGTGCCATCAAGGGCGTTGCGGGAAACACCGGGGAGCTGTTTTTT.

This chain joins TRBV15 and TRBJ2-4, with 9 nucleotides matching TRBD2. This CDR3 is 14 amino acids long. V trimming: 3 bases; J trimming: 6 bases; junction bases outside the gene matches: 3. Looked up from germline, CDR1 is LNHNV and CDR2 is YYDKDF (reference sequence). CDR3 loop: CATSRAGGANIQYF. DNA for the CDR3: TGTGCCACCAGCAGGGCGGGAGGGGCAAACATTCAGTACTTC.

This clone has only one observation. V and J are TRBV5-1 and TRBJ1-1; TRBD1 matches at 10 bases. The CDR3 sequence is 17 residues long. CDR1 is SGHRS and CDR2 is YFSETQ in the germline V gene. V lost 4 bases to trimming and J lost 0 bases; unmatched junction nucleotides: 9. The CDR3 bases are TGCGCCAGCAGCAAAGGACAGGGGGGGTTCATGAACACTGAAGCTTTCTTT. Translating it yields CASSKGQGGFMNTEAFF.

As to this clone: With only one base between it and a far larger clone, this is likely a read error. This chain joins TRBV11-2 and TRBJ2-6; the D is unclear. The CDR3 covers 15 residues. The V gene's germline CDR1 is SGHAT and CDR2 FQNNGV. The CDR3 protein is CASSLNFGQTNVPTF. The CDR3 DNA sequence: TGTGCCAGCAGCTTAAACTTCGGCCAGACCAACGTCCCGACTTTC.

In the case of this clone: A far bigger clonotype differs at one base, so this is likely a read error. This chain connects TRBV13 to TRBJ2-7; D remains ambiguous. The V end lost 2 bases, the J end lost 1 base, and 3 bases lay between the germline ends. The germline gives CDR1 PRHDT, CDR2 FYEKMQ (reference sequence). The CDR3 totals 12 residues. CDR3 sequence reads: CASSLWSYEQYF. CDR3 sequence (DNA): TGTGCCAGCAGCTTATGGTCCTACGAGCAGTACTTC. The full variable domain, with the rest looked up from reference TRBV13 and TRBJ2-7, is AAGVIQSPRHLIKEKRETATLKCYPIPRHDTVYWYQQGPGQDPQFLISFYEKMQSDKGSIPDRFSAQQFSDYHSELNMSSLELGDSALYFCASSLWSYEQYFGPGTRLTVT.